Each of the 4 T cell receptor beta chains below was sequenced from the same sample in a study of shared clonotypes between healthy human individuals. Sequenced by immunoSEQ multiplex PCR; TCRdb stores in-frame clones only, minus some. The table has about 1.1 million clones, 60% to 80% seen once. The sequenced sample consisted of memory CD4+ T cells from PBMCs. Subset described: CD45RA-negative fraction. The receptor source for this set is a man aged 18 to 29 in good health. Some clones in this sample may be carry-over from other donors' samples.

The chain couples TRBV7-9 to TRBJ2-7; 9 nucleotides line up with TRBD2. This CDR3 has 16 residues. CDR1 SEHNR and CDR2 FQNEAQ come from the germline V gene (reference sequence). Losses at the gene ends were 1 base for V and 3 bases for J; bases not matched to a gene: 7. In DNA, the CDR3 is TGTGCCAGCAGCTTAGGGTCTAGCGGGGCCATCTACGAGCAGTACTTC. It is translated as CASSLGSSGAIYEQYF.

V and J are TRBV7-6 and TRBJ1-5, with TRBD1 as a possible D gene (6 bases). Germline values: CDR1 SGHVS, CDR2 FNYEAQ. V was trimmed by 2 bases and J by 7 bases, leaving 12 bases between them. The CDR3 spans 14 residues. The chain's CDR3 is CASSLIQGGQPQHF. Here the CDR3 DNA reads TGTGCCAGCAGCTTAATACAGGGCGGACAGCCCCAGCATTTT.

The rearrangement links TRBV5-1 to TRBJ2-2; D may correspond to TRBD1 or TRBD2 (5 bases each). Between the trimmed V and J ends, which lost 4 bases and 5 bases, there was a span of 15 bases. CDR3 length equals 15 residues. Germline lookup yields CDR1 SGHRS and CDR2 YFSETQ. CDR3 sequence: CASSPQGPGTGELFF. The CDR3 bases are TGCGCCAGCAGCCCTCAGGGACCTGGGACCGGGGAGCTGTTTTTT.

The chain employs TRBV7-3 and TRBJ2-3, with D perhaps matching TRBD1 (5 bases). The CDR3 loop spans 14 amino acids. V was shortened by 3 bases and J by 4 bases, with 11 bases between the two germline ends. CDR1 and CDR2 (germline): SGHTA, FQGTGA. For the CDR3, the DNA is TGTGCCAGCAGCTTCGCTTTGGGGCCAGATACGCAGTATTTT. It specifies CASSFALGPDTQYF.